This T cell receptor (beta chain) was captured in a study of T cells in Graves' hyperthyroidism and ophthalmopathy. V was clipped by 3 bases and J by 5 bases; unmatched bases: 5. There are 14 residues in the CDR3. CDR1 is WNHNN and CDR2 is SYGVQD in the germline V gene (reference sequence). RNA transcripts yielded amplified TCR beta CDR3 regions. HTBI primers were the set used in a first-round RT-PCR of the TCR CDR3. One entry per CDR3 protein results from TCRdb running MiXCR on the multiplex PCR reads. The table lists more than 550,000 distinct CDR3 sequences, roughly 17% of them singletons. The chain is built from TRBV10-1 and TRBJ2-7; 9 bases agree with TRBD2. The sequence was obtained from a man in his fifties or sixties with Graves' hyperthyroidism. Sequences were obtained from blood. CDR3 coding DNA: TGCGCCAGCAGTGATAGCGGGAGCGGAGACGAGCAGTACTTC. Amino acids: CASSDSGSGDEQYF.